The text below deals with one TCR beta chain. The sample comes from a study of identical twins. Using its own MiXCR run on the 5' RACE reads, TCRdb lists one record per CDR3 protein. The sample includes 700,000 or so distinct CDR3 sequences, around 8.6% of them seen just once. Germline V gene lookup returns CDR1 SGHTA and CDR2 FQGNSA. V was pared by 5 bases and J by 2 bases, with 19 bases between. The CDR3 sequence is 16 residues long. The same data also went into a second study, on yellow fever vaccine responses in identical twins.

Sequencing was carried out using PBMCs. The rearrangement links TRBV7-2 to TRBJ2-7, with a weak D call TRBD1 (7 bases). The TCR was taken from a woman younger than 30 in good health. The CDR3 DNA reads TGTGCCAGCAGCCCCCGGGGGACAGCGACCGCCTACGAGCAGTACTTC. Translation gives CASSPRGTATAYEQYF.